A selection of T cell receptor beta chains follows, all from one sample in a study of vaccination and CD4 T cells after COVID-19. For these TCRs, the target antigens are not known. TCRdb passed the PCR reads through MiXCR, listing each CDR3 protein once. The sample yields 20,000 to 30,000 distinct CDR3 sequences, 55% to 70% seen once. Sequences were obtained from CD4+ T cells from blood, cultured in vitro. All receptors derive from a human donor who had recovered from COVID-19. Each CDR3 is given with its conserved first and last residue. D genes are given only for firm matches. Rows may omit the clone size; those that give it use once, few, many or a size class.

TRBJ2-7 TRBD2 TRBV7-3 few CASSLGRTSGHEQYF TGTGCCAGCAGCTTAGGTAGGACTAGCGGGCACGAGCAGTACTTC
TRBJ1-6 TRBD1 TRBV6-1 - CASKADRDNSPLHF TGTGCCAGCAAGGCGGACAGGGATAATTCACCCCTCCACTTT
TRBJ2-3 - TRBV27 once CASSLGRNSNTQYF TGTGCCAGCAGCCTAGGACGGAACTCCAATACGCAGTATTTT
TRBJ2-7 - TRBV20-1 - CSARDDRQLTYEQYF TGCAGTGCTAGAGATGACAGGCAGCTAACCTACGAGCAGTACTTC
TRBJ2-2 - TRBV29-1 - CSVARRAFGTGELFF TGCAGCGTTGCAAGGAGGGCCTTCGGCACCGGGGAGCTGTTTTTT
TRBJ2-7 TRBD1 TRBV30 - CAWSYGTGKYEQYF TGTGCCTGGAGCTACGGGACAGGGAAGTACGAGCAGTACTTC
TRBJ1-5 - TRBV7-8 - CASPINNQPQHF TGTGCCAGCCCGATAAACAATCAGCCCCAGCATTTT
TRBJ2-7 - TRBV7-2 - CASSRTHGRNYEQYF TGTGCCAGCAGTAGGACCCACGGGCGCAACTACGAGCAGTACTTC
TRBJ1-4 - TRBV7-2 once CASSFTGPANEKLFF TGTGCCAGCAGCTTTACAGGGCCGGCTAATGAAAAACTGTTTTTT
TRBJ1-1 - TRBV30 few CASETEAFF TGTGCCTCCGAAACTGAAGCTTTCTTT
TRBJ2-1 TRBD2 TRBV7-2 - CASPGASGINEQFF TGTGCCAGTCCTGGGGCTAGCGGGATAAATGAGCAGTTCTTC
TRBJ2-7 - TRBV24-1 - CATSDRSPGTDTYEQYF TGTGCCACCAGTGACCGAAGTCCCGGGACCGACACCTACGAGCAGTACTTC
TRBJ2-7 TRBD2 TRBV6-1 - CASMKGGSGHEQYF TGTGCCAGCATGAAAGGCGGGAGTGGGCACGAGCAGTACTTC
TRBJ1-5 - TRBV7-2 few CASSLVGDQPQHF TGTGCCAGCAGCTTAGTAGGTGACCAGCCCCAGCATTTT
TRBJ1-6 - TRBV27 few CASSITGTANSPLHF TGTGCCAGCAGCATTACCGGGACCGCAAATTCACCCCTCCACTTT
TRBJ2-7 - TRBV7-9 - CASSSWSVDGNEQYF TGTGCCAGCAGCTCGTGGTCTGTGGATGGGAACGAGCAGTACTTC